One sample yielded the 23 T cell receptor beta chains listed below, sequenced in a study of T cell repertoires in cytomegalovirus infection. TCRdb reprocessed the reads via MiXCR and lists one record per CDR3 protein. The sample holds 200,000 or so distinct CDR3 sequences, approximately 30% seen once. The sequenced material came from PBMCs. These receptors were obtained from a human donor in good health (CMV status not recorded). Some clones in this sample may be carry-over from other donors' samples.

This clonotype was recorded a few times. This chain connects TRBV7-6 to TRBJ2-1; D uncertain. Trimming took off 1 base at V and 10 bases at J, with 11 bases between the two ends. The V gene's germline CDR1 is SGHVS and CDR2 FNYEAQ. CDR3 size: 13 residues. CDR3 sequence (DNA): TGTGCCAGCAGCTTAGGGGTTTTCCAGGAGCAGTTCTTC. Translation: CASSLGVFQEQFF.

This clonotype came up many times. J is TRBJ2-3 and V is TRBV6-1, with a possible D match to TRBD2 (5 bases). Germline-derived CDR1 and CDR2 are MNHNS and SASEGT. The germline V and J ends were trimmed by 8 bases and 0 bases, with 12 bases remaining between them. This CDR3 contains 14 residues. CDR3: CASLTRGSTDTQYF. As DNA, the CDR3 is TGTGCCAGCTTGACCCGGGGTAGCACAGATACGCAGTATTTT.

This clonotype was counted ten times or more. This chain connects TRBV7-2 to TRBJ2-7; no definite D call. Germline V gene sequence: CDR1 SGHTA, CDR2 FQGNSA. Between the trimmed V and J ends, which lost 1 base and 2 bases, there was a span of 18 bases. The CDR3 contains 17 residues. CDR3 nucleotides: TGTGCCAGCAGCTTAGTGAAAACGGTGGCCTTGCCCTACGAGCAGTACTTC. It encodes CASSLVKTVALPYEQYF.

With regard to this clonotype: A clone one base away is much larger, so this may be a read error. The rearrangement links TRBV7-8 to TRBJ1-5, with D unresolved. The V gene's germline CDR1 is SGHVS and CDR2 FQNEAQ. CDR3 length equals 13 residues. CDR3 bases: TGTGCCAGCATCTTAGAGTCCAATCAGCCCCAGCATTTT. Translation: CASILESNQPQHF.

CDR3 sequence reads: CSAREGGASYEQYF. The CDR3 region has the DNA TGCAGTGCTAGAGAGGGCGGGGCGTCCTACGAGCAGTACTTC. J is TRBJ2-7 and V is TRBV20-1, with TRBD2 as a possible D gene (6 bases). Germline assignment: CDR1 DFQATT and CDR2 SNEGSKA (reference sequence). Trimming removed 0 bases at V and 1 base at J, with 10 bases between. The CDR3 has 14 amino acids.

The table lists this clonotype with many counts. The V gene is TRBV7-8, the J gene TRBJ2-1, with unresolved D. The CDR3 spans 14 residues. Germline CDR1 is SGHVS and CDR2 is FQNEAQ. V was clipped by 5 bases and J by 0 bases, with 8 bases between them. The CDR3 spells CASSRGSSYNEQFF. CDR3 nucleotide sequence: TGTGCCAGCAGCCGAGGTAGCTCCTACAATGAGCAGTTCTTC.

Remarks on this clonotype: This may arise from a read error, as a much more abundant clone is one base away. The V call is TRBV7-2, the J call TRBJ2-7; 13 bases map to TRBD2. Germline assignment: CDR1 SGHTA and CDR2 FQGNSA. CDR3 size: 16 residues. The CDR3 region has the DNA TGTGCCATCAGCTCGGGACTAGCGGGGCAAATTGGCGAGCAGTACTTC. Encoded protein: CAISSGLAGQIGEQYF.

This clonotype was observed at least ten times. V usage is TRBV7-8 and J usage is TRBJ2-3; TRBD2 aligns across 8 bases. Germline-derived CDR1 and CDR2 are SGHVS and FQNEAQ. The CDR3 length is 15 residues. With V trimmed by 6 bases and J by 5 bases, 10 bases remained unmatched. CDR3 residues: CASRLTGGAGDTQYF. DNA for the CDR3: TGTGCCAGCAGATTAACGGGGGGGGCAGGAGATACGCAGTATTTT.

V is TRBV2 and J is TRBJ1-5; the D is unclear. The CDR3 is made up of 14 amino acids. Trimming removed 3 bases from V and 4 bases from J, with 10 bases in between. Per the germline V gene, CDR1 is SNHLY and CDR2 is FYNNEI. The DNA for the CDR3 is TGTGCCAGCAGTGAGCTGAGATCAAATCAGCCCCAGCATTTT. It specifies CASSELRSNQPQHF.

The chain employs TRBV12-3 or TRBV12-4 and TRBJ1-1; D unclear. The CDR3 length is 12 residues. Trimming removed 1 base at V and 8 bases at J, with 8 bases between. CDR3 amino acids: CASSLDSREAFF. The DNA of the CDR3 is TGTGCCAGCAGTTTAGATAGTAGAGAAGCTTTCTTT.

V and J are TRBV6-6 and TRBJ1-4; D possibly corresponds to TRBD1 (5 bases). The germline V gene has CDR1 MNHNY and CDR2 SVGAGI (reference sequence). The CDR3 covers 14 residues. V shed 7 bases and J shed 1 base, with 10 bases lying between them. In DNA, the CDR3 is TGTGCCAGCAAAAGGACAAAAACTAATGAAAAACTGTTTTTT. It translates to CASKRTKTNEKLFF.

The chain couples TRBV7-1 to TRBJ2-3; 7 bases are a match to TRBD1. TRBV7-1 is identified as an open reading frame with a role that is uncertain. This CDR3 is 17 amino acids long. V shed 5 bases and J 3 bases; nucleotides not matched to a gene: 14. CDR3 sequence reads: CASSPKGGSGRTDTQYF. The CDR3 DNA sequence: TGTGCCAGCAGCCCCAAAGGGGGCAGTGGAAGGACAGATACGCAGTATTTT.

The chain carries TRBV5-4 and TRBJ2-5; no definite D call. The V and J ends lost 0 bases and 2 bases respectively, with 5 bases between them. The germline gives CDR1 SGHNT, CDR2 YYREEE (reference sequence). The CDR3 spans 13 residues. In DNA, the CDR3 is TGTGCCAGCAGCTTGGAGGTGCAAGAGACCCAGTACTTC. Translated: CASSLEVQETQYF.

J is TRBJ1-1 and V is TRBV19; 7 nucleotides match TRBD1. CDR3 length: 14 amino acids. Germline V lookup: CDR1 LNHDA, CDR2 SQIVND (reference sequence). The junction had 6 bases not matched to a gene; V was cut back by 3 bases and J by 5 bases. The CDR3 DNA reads TGTGCCAGTAGTATCGACAGGGAGGGAACTGAAGCTTTCTTT. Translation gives CASSIDREGTEAFF.

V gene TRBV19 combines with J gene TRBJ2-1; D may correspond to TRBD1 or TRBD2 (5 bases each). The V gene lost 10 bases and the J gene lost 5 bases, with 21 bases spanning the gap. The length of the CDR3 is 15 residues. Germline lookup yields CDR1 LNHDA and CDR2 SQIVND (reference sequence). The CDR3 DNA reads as TGTGCCACAACATTACTAGGTGGCAGGGACAATGAGCAGTTCTTC. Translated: CATTLLGGRDNEQFF.

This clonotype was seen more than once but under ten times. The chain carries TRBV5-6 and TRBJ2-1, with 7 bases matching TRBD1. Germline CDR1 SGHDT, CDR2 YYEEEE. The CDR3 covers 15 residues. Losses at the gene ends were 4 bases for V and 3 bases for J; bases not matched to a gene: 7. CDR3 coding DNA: TGTGCCAGCAGCCATCCGGGACAGAGCTACAATGAGCAGTTCTTC. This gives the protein CASSHPGQSYNEQFF. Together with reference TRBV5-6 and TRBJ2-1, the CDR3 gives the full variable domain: DAGVTQSPTHLIKTRGQQVTLRCSPKSGHDTVSWYQQALGQGPQFIFQYYEEEERQRGNFPDRFSGHQFPNYSSELNVNALLLGDSALYLCASSHPGQSYNEQFFGPGTRLTVL.

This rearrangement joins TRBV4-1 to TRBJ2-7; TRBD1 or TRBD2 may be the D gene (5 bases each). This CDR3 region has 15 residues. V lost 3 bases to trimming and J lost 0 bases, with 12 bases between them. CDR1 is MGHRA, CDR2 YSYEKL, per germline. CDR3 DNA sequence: TGCGCCAGCAGCCACCTGGGACGGAGCTCCTACGAGCAGTACTTC. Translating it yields CASSHLGRSSYEQYF.

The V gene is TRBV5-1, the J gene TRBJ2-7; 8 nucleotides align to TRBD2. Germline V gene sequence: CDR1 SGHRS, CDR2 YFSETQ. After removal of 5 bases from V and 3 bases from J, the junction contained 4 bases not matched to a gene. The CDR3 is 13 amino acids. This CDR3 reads CASRYRGGYEQYF. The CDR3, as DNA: TGCGCCAGCAGGTACCGGGGGGGCTACGAGCAGTACTTC.

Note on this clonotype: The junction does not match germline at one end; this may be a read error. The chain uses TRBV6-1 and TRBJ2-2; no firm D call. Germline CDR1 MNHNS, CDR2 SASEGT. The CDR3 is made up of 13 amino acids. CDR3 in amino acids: CPCVAPWTGELFF. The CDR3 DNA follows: TGCCCCTGTGTCGCTCCCTGGACCGGGGAGCTGTTTTTT.

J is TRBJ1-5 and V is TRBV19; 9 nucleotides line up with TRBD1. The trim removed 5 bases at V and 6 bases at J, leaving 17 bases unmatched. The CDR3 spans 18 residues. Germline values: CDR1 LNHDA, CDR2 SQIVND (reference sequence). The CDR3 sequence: CASSLWDRESGLGQPQHF. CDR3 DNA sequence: TGTGCCAGTAGTCTATGGGACAGGGAGAGCGGTTTGGGTCAGCCCCAGCATTTT.

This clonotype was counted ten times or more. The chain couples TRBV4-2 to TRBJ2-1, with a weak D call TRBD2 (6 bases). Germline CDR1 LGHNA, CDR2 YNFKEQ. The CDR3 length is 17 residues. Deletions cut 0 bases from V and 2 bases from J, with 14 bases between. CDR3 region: CASSQDYGGPPYNEQFF. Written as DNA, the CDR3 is TGTGCCAGCAGCCAAGATTACGGGGGACCCCCCTACAATGAGCAGTTCTTC.

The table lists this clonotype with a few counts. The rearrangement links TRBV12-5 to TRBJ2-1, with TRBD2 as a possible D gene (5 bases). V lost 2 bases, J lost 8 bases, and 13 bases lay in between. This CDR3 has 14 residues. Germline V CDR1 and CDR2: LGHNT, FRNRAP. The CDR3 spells CASGLPPDGDEQFF. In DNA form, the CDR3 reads TGTGCTAGTGGTTTGCCTCCGGACGGGGATGAGCAGTTCTTC. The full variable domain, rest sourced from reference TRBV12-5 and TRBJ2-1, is DARVTQTPRHKVTEMGQEVTMRCQPILGHNTVFWYRQTMMQGLELLAYFRNRAPLDDSGMPKDRFSAEMPDATLATLKIQPSEPRDSAVYFCASGLPPDGDEQFFGPGTRLTVL.

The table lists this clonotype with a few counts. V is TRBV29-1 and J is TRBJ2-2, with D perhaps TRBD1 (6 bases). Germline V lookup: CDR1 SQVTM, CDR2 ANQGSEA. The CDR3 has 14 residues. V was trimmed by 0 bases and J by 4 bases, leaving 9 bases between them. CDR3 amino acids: CSVEDQGFTGELFF. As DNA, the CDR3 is TGCAGCGTTGAAGATCAGGGGTTCACCGGGGAGCTGTTTTTT.